This T cell receptor beta chain was observed in a study of T cell changes during pregnancy in multiple sclerosis. The CDR3 spans 12 residues. CDR1 is SGHTA, CDR2 FQGNSA, per germline. With 5 bases removed from V and 8 bases from J, the gap between germline ends came to 12 bases. Profiled with immunoSEQ multiplex PCR; TCRdb holds only in-frame clones, not every one. The top ten clones hold 1.3% of a sample with 40,000 to 55,000 clones, 85% to 95% of them seen once. The chain uses TRBV7-2 and TRBJ1-2; D not certain. Input material: peripheral blood. The TCR originated in a female donor with multiple sclerosis, enrolled in a pregnancy study. The CDR3 here is CASSPGLYGYTF. The CDR3 DNA follows: TGTGCCAGCAGCCCAGGACTCTACGGCTACACCTTC.